This T cell receptor beta chain was sequenced for a study of blood T cell repertoires in COVID-19. Study at large: Samples of COVID-19 (acute and convalescent) were obtained from the United States, Italy and Spain. PBMCs, B-cell-depleted T cells, or T cells provided the cDNA or gDNA that made up the material.

CDR3 length equals 13 residues. CDR1 and CDR2 from the germline V gene are SGHRS and YFSETQ. Between the trimmed V and J ends, which lost 8 bases and 8 bases, there was a span of 17 bases. Produced via immunoSEQ multiplex PCR; TCRdb's table is partial and in-frame only. The sample has 200,000 or so clones, about 85% seen once. The chain links TRBV5-1 to TRBJ2-1; maybe TRBD1 (5 bases). Material for sequencing was peripheral blood. This clonotype was sampled from a human donor in a cohort sampled during active COVID-19. The CDR3 nucleotides read TGCGCCAGTATGGACCAGGGATCATATGAGCAGTTCTTC. Protein product: CASMDQGSYEQFF.